This TCR beta chain comes out of a study of T cell responses to AZD1222 COVID-19 vaccine. Study overall: Whether given at about 4 or about 12 weeks, second doses were pooled.

Clones were sequenced by immunoSEQ multiplex PCR, and TCRdb holds only the in-frame ones, with some missing. The sample shows about 79,000 clones, 80% of them seen only once. Study findings and constraints: Clonal diversity may have been underestimated in mostly white British donors. It was only a handful of AZD1222 recipients who were seropositive at baseline.

A remark on this clone: Antigen specificity is unknown.

The starting material was peripheral blood, obtained on day 0 of AZD1222 vaccination. This clonotype was obtained from an adult in good health.

The CDR3 region has the DNA TGTGCCAGTAGCCGGGGGAGGCAAGAGACCCAGTACTTC. Translating it yields CASSRGRQETQYF. The V and J genes are TRBV19 and TRBJ2-5, with D possibly matching TRBD2 (6 bases). Germline-derived CDR1 and CDR2 are LNHDA and SQIVND (reference sequence). V was shortened by 6 bases and J by 2 bases, with 10 bases between the two germline ends. The CDR3 is made up of 13 amino acids.